The clone carrying this T cell receptor beta chain came up once. V dropped 0 bases and J dropped 0 bases, with 21 bases sitting between them. The CDR3 extends over 20 amino acids. From germline, CDR1 is LNHNV and CDR2 YYDKDF (reference sequence). The data derive from a study of T cell changes during pregnancy in multiple sclerosis. Libraries were prepared by immunoSEQ multiplex PCR; TCRdb keeps only in-frame clonotypes and omits some of them. The sample holds about 71,000 clones; 91% are singletons and the top ten take roughly 5%. The origin of this receptor is a female donor with multiple sclerosis, enrolled in a pregnancy study. This material consisted of CD8+ T cells from peripheral blood mononuclear cells, taken before pregnancy. The chain joins TRBV15 to TRBJ1-5; D remains unclear. The CDR3 nucleotides read TGTGCCACCAGCAGAGATCAGAGTCTGGGAGCAGAGGATAGCAATCAGCCCCAGCATTTT. Residues: CATSRDQSLGAEDSNQPQHF.